This TCR beta chain was found in a study of CD8 T cells in Susac syndrome. The CDR3 consists of 14 residues. The V end was cut by 4 bases, the J end by 2 bases, with 9 bases between. From germline, CDR1 is SEHNR and CDR2 FQNEAQ (reference sequence). The multiple sclerosis control group consisted of treatment-naive patients whose relapsing-remitting disease, which was either stable or active, fulfilled revised McDonald criteria. cDNA came from around 0.54 to 1 ug RNA primed by random hexamers. Coverage of TCR beta CDR3 amplification by immunoSEQ multiplex PCR extended to 54 Vbeta and 13 Jbeta. TCRdb re-called the immunoSEQ multiplex PCR reads through MiXCR, storing one row per CDR3 protein. Of some 400,000 distinct CDR3 sequences listed, more than 80% were seen once; the top ten hold 0.09% to 0.15%.

The sequenced sample consisted of CD8+ T cells from PBMCs. This receptor was obtained from a human donor with multiple sclerosis. This rearrangement joins TRBV7-9 to TRBJ2-1; tentatively, D is TRBD2 (5 bases). Written as DNA, the CDR3 is TGTGCCAGCAGCTCGGAGGTAACCTACAATGAGCAGTTCTTC. Protein: CASSSEVTYNEQFF.